The clone carrying this T cell receptor beta chain is a singleton in its sample. What it binds is not known. Data came from immunoSEQ multiplex PCR; TCRdb stores just in-frame clones and leaves some out. Of about 150,000 clones detected, roughly nine tenths appear once; the ten largest clones hold about 5%. This entry comes from a study of T cell responses to AZD1222 COVID-19 vaccine. Study-level findings and limits: Donors in the cohort were predominantly white British and more often female, and clonal diversity was possibly underestimated. Baseline serology detected seropositivity in only 6 or 7 AZD1222 recipients. Receipt of two AZD1222 doses was followed by a rise in Spike-specific TCR breadth and depth.

The specimen comprised peripheral blood, sampled on day 0 of MenACWY control vaccination. The source is an adult in good health.

The CDR3 DNA follows: TGCAGTGCTGTCCGCCCCGGCGAGCAGTACTTC. It is translated as CSAVRPGEQYF. V gene TRBV20-1 combines with J gene TRBJ2-7; D unresolved. Deletions cut 5 bases from V and 6 bases from J, with 11 bases between. Germline CDR1 DFQATT, CDR2 SNEGSKA (reference sequence). The CDR3 is 11 residues long.